The 26 T cell receptor beta chains below were found in one sample sequenced in a study of PD-1 blockade in classical Hodgkin lymphoma. Assay used: immunoSEQ multiplex PCR; TCRdb lists only in-frame clones, some missing. The sample lists 8,500 to 13,000 clones; roughly four fifths were seen once. Time point noted: cycle 4 day 1 (C4D1), after five to seven weeks of nivolumab. Each patient's relapse followed autologous stem cell transplantation, and brentuximab vedotin exposure varied. Magnetic negative selection of thawed PBMCs was the method by which CD4+ T cells were purified. The material sequenced was CD4+ T cells from blood, taken before the fourth cycle of nivolumab. All receptors derive from a human donor with classical Hodgkin lymphoma.

The chain carries TRBV7-9 and TRBJ2-4, with 9 positions matching TRBD1. The CDR3 covers 14 residues. Germline V gene sequence: CDR1 SEHNR, CDR2 FQNEAQ (reference sequence). V was pared by 5 bases and J by 7 bases, with 6 bases of the junction left unmatched. CDR3 coding DNA: TGTGCCAGCAGCCCCCGGGACAGGGACAACATTCAGTACTTC. This encodes CASSPRDRDNIQYF.

The V gene is TRBV5-1, the J gene TRBJ2-2, with 10 nucleotides matching TRBD1. Trimming took 4 bases from V and 1 from J; bases not matched to a gene: 4. CDR3 length: 16 amino acids. Germline loops: CDR1 SGHRS, CDR2 YFSETQ. CDR3 loop: CASSVGDRGNTGELFF. CDR3 bases: TGCGCCAGCAGCGTAGGGGACAGGGGGAACACCGGGGAGCTGTTTTTT.

The chain recombines TRBV15 with TRBJ2-1, with D hard to call. CDR1 is LNHNV and CDR2 is YYDKDF in the germline V gene (reference sequence). V was clipped by 1 base and J by 0 bases, with 7 bases between them. The CDR3 loop spans 15 amino acids. The CDR3 nucleotides are TGTGCCACCAGCAGAGCCGGCTTCTCCTACAATGAGCAGTTCTTC. Protein: CATSRAGFSYNEQFF.

The rearrangement joins TRBV30 to TRBJ2-7; TRBD2 might be the D (6 bases). The CDR3 has 14 amino acids. Germline V gene data show CDR1 as GTSNPN and CDR2 as SVGIG (reference sequence). Trimming removed 0 bases at V and 4 bases at J, with 13 bases between. The chain's CDR3 is CAWSVSIGGYEQYF. As DNA, the CDR3 is TGTGCCTGGAGTGTTTCGATCGGGGGATACGAGCAGTACTTC.

This clone was detected a few times. The rearrangement links TRBV19 to TRBJ2-7, with D perhaps matching TRBD2 (6 bases). Per germline, CDR1 LNHDA and CDR2 SQIVND (reference sequence). Trimming removed 5 bases at V and 2 bases at J, with 22 bases between. This CDR3 contains 17 residues. The DNA of the CDR3 is TGTGCCAGTAGTCCCCCGGGCGGGGTCGGACCTACCTACGAGCAGTACTTC. It translates to CASSPPGGVGPTYEQYF.

The chain employs TRBV10-3 and TRBJ2-7; tentatively, D is TRBD1 (7 bases). The CDR3 loop spans 16 amino acids. The germline gives CDR1 ENHRY, CDR2 SYGVKD. Deletions cut 3 bases from V and 4 bases from J, with 19 bases between. As DNA, the CDR3 is TGTGCCATCAGTGAACCGAGGGGGGACAGCACTTACGAGCAGTACTTC. Translated: CAISEPRGDSTYEQYF.

The CDR3 region has the DNA TGCAGCGTAGTTAGCGGGAGTAGGCCCTACGAGCAGTACTTC. Protein product: CSVVSGSRPYEQYF. The chain joins TRBV29-1 to TRBJ2-7; 9 nucleotides line up with TRBD2. The CDR3 spans 14 residues. Germline-derived CDR1 and CDR2 are SQVTM and ANQGSEA. Unmatched junction bases numbered 8, after V lost 6 bases and J lost 2 bases.

The rearrangement uses TRBV28 and TRBJ1-2; D remains unclear. Germline values: CDR1 MDHEN, CDR2 SYDVKM. Trimming took 2 bases from V and 0 from J, leaving 7 bases between them. The CDR3 has 14 amino acids. The DNA of the CDR3 is TGTGCCAGCAGTTTAACGGCCGCTAACTATGGCTACACCTTC. Translated, it gives CASSLTAANYGYTF.

The CDR3 nucleotides read TGTGCCAGCAGTTTTTGGAAGAACTCCTACGAGCAGTACTTC. Its protein is CASSFWKNSYEQYF. The rearrangement uses TRBV28 and TRBJ2-7, with D unclear. Germline assignment: CDR1 MDHEN and CDR2 SYDVKM. CDR3 length: 14 amino acids. V was trimmed by 3 bases and J by 0 bases, leaving 9 bases between them. Full variable domain (rest looked up from reference TRBV28 and TRBJ2-7): DVKVTQSSRYLVKRTGEKVFLECVQDMDHENMFWYRQDPGLGLRLIYFSYDVKMKEKGDIPEGYSVSREKKERFSLILESASTNQTSMYLCASSFWKNSYEQYFGPGTRLTVT.

The chain has TRBV10-3 and TRBJ1-2; 12 bases are a match to TRBD1. With V trimmed by 7 bases and J by 6 bases, 12 bases remained unmatched. The germline V gene has CDR1 ENHRY and CDR2 SYGVKD. The CDR3 extends over 16 amino acids. The CDR3 region has the DNA TGTGCCATCACCCCGGGACAGGGGGCCCCGGGTGATGGCTACACCTTC. Translating gives CAITPGQGAPGDGYTF.

The chain uses TRBV5-4 and TRBJ2-3; 8 positions match TRBD2. CDR1 is SGHNT and CDR2 is YYREEE in the germline V gene (reference sequence). Trimming at V came to 2 bases and at J to 5 bases, leaving 4 bases not matched to a gene. This CDR3 is built from 14 residues. CDR3 protein: CASSLSAGGDTQYF. As DNA, the CDR3 is TGTGCCAGCAGCTTATCGGCGGGAGGAGATACGCAGTATTTT.

This clone turned up a few times. The CDR3 spells CASSFTGTVRIGELFF. The CDR3 DNA reads TGCGCCAGCAGCTTTACCGGGACAGTCAGGATCGGGGAGCTGTTTTTT. V usage is TRBV5-1 and J usage is TRBJ2-2; 7 nucleotides align to TRBD1. J was trimmed by 7 bases and V by 2 bases; bases with no gene match: 11. In germline, CDR1 is SGHRS, CDR2 YFSETQ. The CDR3 spans 16 residues.

On this clone: At one boundary the junction diverges from the germline segment, which might be a read error. The chain combines TRBV5-3 with TRBJ2-3; 7 bases align to TRBD2. TRBV5-3 is an ORF, and what it does is uncertain. The CDR3 extends over 15 amino acids. The CDR3 region has the DNA TGTGCCAGCAGCTTGGCGGGGGTCTACACAGATACGCAGTATTTT. Protein: CASSLAGVYTDTQYF.

The chain employs TRBV5-5 and TRBJ1-2, with no clear D. Germline V gene lookup returns CDR1 SGHKS and CDR2 YYEKEE (reference sequence). This CDR3 is built from 15 residues. V was shortened by 2 bases and J by 3 bases, with 14 bases between the two germline ends. CDR3 in amino acids: CASSLTSRGDYGYTF. In nucleotides, the CDR3 is TGTGCCAGCAGCTTAACGTCCCGCGGGGACTATGGCTACACCTTC.

This clone came up a few times. DNA for the CDR3: TGTGCCAGCAGTGAATGGCTCACTGAAGCTTTCTTT. This codes for CASSEWLTEAFF. The J gene is TRBJ1-1, the V gene TRBV2; the D is unclear. Trimming took 2 bases from V and 4 from J, leaving 5 bases between them. Germline CDR1 is SNHLY and CDR2 is FYNNEI. CDR3 length: 12 residues.

This clone was observed a handful of times. The chain recombines TRBV27 with TRBJ2-7; D might be TRBD2 (6 bases). The V gene's germline CDR1 is MNHEY and CDR2 SMNVEV (reference sequence). The CDR3 is made up of 14 amino acids. V was trimmed by 3 bases and J by 6 bases, leaving 15 bases between them. CDR3 DNA sequence: TGTGCCAGCAGTTTCAGAACGGGAGAAGGCGAGCAGTACTTC. Protein sequence: CASSFRTGEGEQYF.

The chain has TRBV27 and TRBJ2-1, with a weak D call TRBD2 (5 bases). The CDR3 length is 16 residues. Germline V CDR1 and CDR2: MNHEY, SMNVEV (reference sequence). Trimming removed 0 bases from V and 5 bases from J, with 14 bases in between. As DNA, the CDR3 is TGTGCCAGCAGTTTATCGGAGCGGCGAACCGACAATGAGCAGTTCTTC. This gives the protein CASSLSERRTDNEQFF.

The chain links TRBV6-1 to TRBJ2-4, with 7 bases fitting TRBD1. The trim removed 3 bases at V and 4 bases at J, leaving 6 bases unmatched. This CDR3 is 15 amino acids long. Looked up from germline, CDR1 is MNHNS and CDR2 is SASEGT. CDR3 DNA sequence: TGTGCCAGCAGTGACTCCGGGACAGTGAAAAACATTCAGTACTTC. Translated, it gives CASSDSGTVKNIQYF.

This clone appeared a few times. The chain joins TRBV13 to TRBJ1-5; unclear D gene. The germline gives CDR1 PRHDT, CDR2 FYEKMQ (reference sequence). This CDR3 region has 12 residues. Trimming cost V 3 bases and J 4 bases, with 4 bases left between them. CDR3 coding DNA: TGTGCCAGCAGCTTTCAGAATCAGCCCCAGCATTTT. Translated: CASSFQNQPQHF.

This chain connects TRBV6-5 to TRBJ1-1; tentatively, D is TRBD1 (6 bases). Looked up from germline, CDR1 is MNHEY and CDR2 is SVGAGI. V shed 6 bases and J shed 5 bases, with 13 bases lying between them. This CDR3 comprises 13 residues. CDR3 DNA sequence: TGTGCCAGCAGCCCCGGGGGGGCAACTGAAGCTTTCTTT. Protein sequence: CASSPGGATEAFF.

The rearrangement joins TRBV25-1 to TRBJ2-7, with 7 bases aligning to TRBD1. CDR1 is MGHDK and CDR2 is SYGVNS in the germline V gene. This CDR3 comprises 14 residues. V trimming: 5 bases; J trimming: 0 bases; junction bases outside the gene matches: 4. Here the CDR3 DNA reads TGTGCCAGCAGTCCGGGACAGAGCTCCTACGAGCAGTACTTC. Its translation: CASSPGQSSYEQYF.

The V gene is TRBV5-1, the J gene TRBJ1-3; D not resolved. V lost 0 bases and J lost 0, with 13 bases in between. CDR3 length: 17 amino acids. Germline V CDR1 and CDR2: SGHRS, YFSETQ. In DNA, the CDR3 is TGCGCCAGCAGCTTGGGGGCCGACATCACCTCTGGAAACACCATATATTTT. This translates into CASSLGADITSGNTIYF.

V and J are TRBV10-1 and TRBJ2-1, with D tentatively TRBD2 (6 bases). With 5 bases removed from V and 3 bases from J, the gap between germline ends came to 11 bases. The CDR3 is made up of 14 amino acids. Germline CDR1 WNHNN, CDR2 SYGVQD (reference sequence). The DNA for the CDR3 is TGCGCCAGCAGTAGTAGCGGCAGCTACAATGAGCAGTTCTTC. This translates into CASSSSGSYNEQFF.

This clone has only a few counts. This chain links TRBV7-9 with TRBJ2-7; 10 bases line up with TRBD2. V was pared by 5 bases and J by 6 bases, with 10 bases of the junction left unmatched. This CDR3 has 15 amino acids. Germline V gene sequence: CDR1 SEHNR, CDR2 FQNEAQ (reference sequence). The CDR3 DNA reads as TGTGCCAGCAGCCTGGAGTTAGCGGGAGGTTTCGAGCAGTACTTC. Protein sequence: CASSLELAGGFEQYF.

This chain links TRBV5-1 with TRBJ2-7, with TRBD2 matching over 14 bases. This CDR3 spans 18 amino acids. The V gene end was trimmed by 0 bases and the J gene end by 1 base; junction bases not matched to a gene: 6. From germline, CDR1 is SGHRS and CDR2 YFSETQ. The CDR3 DNA follows: TGCGCCAGCAGCTTGGGACTAGCGGGAGGGCCCTCGTCCTACGAGCAGTACTTC. This translates into CASSLGLAGGPSSYEQYF.

The genes are TRBV19 and TRBJ2-3; a possible D gene is TRBD2 (6 bases). Looked up from germline, CDR1 is LNHDA and CDR2 is SQIVND (reference sequence). With 6 bases removed from V and 5 bases from J, the gap between germline ends came to 15 bases. The CDR3 loop spans 14 amino acids. The CDR3 region has the DNA TGTGCCAGTAGACCTTCCGGGCGGGGAGATACGCAGTATTTT. As protein: CASRPSGRGDTQYF.